Given below is one T cell receptor (beta chain) in context. Germline CDR1 is LGHNT and CDR2 is FRNRAP. This CDR3 contains 14 residues. Trimming removed 5 bases from V and 3 bases from J, with 14 bases in between. In blood CD8+ and CD4+ T cells, TCR beta underwent sequencing. RNA, at about 0.5 to 1 ug, was reverse transcribed with random hexamers. With immunoSEQ multiplex PCR, TCR beta CDR3 was amplified across 54 Vbeta and 13 Jbeta. TCRdb reprocessed the immunoSEQ multiplex PCR reads via MiXCR and lists one record per CDR3 protein. The sample records roughly 180,000 distinct CDR3 sequences, roughly 94% being singletons. The sample originates from a study of CD8 T cells in Susac syndrome.

This TCR derives from a human donor with Susac syndrome. The chain is built from TRBV12-5 and TRBJ2-7; TRBD1 or TRBD2 may be the D gene (5 bases each). The source material was CD4+ T cells from PBMCs. The CDR3 DNA sequence: TGTGCTAGTGGTCCGGGACCCGGTCTCTACGAGCAGTACTTC. Amino acid sequence: CASGPGPGLYEQYF.